The present T cell receptor beta chain was sequenced within a study of neurological immune-mediated disorders (dated by TCRdb to between 2017 and 2020). About the full investigation: The study compared peripheral blood TCR-beta repertoires of HTLV-I-associated myelopathy (HAM/TSP) patients, multiple sclerosis patients and healthy controls using UMI-based sequencing. The 106 TCR-beta libraries included longitudinal samples, technical triplicates and paired sorted CD4+ and CD8+ T-cell subsets alongside PBMC samples. The cohort comprised 68 subjects: approximately 15 HAM/TSP patients, approximately 34 multiple sclerosis patients and around 20 healthy controls.

cDNA was synthesized by template-switch 5'RACE using a primer carrying a 10-nucleotide random unique molecular identifier by which each TCR transcript was tagged. Every sequencing run yielded over 180 million TCR-beta sequences covering 15-18 subjects. The RNeasy kit was used to extract total RNA. The KAPA Real-time Library Amplification kit was used to amplify TCR-beta VDJ regions with primers for the TCR constant region and the 5'RACE anchor. Sample indexes and Illumina adaptors were added in a first PCR, after which library yield was increased in a second PCR. After Ampure bead purification, the roughly 650 bp TCR product was size-selected on a 2% E-gel SizeSelection system. Before pooling, libraries had their quality checked on a Bioanalyzer, their concentration measured with Qubit, and their quantity determined with the Kapa Library Quantification kit. Paired-end 2 x 150 bp sequencing of the libraries was performed on an Illumina HiSeq 2500. To increase sequence diversity, roughly 25-31% phiX was spiked into each library pool. Regarding the original processing steps: The UMI-based MiGEC pipeline processed quality-filtered reads and removed over 75% of raw TCR sequences during error correction. VDJ genes were aligned to IMGT germline references, and each clonotype was defined by a unique CDR3 amino acid sequence together with V-J genes. Clonal expansion, Shannon diversity and CDR3 relatedness (CalcPairwiseDistances, ClusterSamples) were evaluated with VDJtools, and phylogenetic trees were built with CLCbio workbench. Expanded clones were defined as having at least 8 unique UMIs, based on coefficient-of-variation modelling across technical triplicates. TCRdb redid the processing of the public reads, applying fastp at Q25 and MiXCR, and retained in-frame beta chains. Rows are unified per CDR3 protein, each entry keeping the most common DNA and genes. In this record, the V and J calls reflect TCRdb's handling and not the investigators' own analysis. The sample contains more than 75,000 distinct CDR3 sequences, 10% to 13% of them found a single time. The top ten clonotypes cover 1.8% of the sample.

V is cut back by 2 bases and J by 6 bases, with 4 bases in the junction unmatched. CDR1 and CDR2 are read off the germline V gene as SGHTA and FQGTGA. From its cysteine to its phenylalanine, the CDR3 spans 15 amino acids. The only DNA kept is the CDR3, 45 bases in frame from the first base. Blood bank volunteers in Maryland, USA served as the healthy controls. Libraries from unsorted PBMCs were made from 2 million PBMCs kept in RNAlater at -80 degrees C until RNA extraction. Peripheral blood was subjected to Ficoll-Hypaque density gradient centrifugation to isolate PBMCs, which were then cryopreserved in liquid nitrogen. At least ten counts were recorded for this clonotype. Its antigen is still unknown. Nothing much larger sits one base from this clone, and base qualities are not available. Summary of the overall study and its limitations: Across subjects, expanded clones never shared an identical CDR3 amino acid sequence, which suggests that the TCR-beta repertoires in every group were private. TCR clonal expansion was highest in HAM/TSP patients and lowest in MS patients, with MS patients falling below even healthy controls.

This receptor was obtained from a man aged 35 to 55 in good health. Material for sequencing was PBMCs. The chain couples TRBV7-3 to TRBJ2-1, and 10 junction bases match TRBD2. The CDR3 protein sequence reads: CASSLGLAGVNEQFF. The sequence in DNA is TGTGCCAGCAGCTTAGGTCTAGCGGGGGTCAATGAGCAGTTCTTC. With all but the CDR3 taken from the reference TRBV7-3 and TRBJ2-1 genes, the full variable domain is: GAGVSQTPSNKVTEKGKYVELRCDPISGHTALYWYRQSLGQGPEFLIYFQGTGAADDSGLPNDRFFAVRPEGSVSTLKIQRTERGDSAVYLCASSLGLAGVNEQFFGPGTRLTVL.